These 30 T cell receptor beta chains were all obtained from the same sample, sequenced in a study of blood T cell repertoires in COVID-19. The protocol was immunoSEQ multiplex PCR, while the TCRdb copy is restricted to in-frame clones and leaves out a portion. The table records some 300,000 clones, around nine tenths of them present only once. The sample consisted of PBMCs or T cells enriched from blood (not recorded which). These receptors were obtained from a woman in her 40s who had recovered from COVID-19.

The rearrangement joins TRBV5-1 to TRBJ2-1, with D perhaps matching TRBD2 (5 bases). The germline CDR1 and CDR2 sequences are SGHRS and YFSETQ. V was shortened by 0 bases and J by 4 bases, with 11 bases between the two germline ends. CDR3 length: 15 residues. This chain's CDR3 is CASSLGRTPYNEQFF. The CDR3 DNA follows: TGCGCCAGCAGCTTGGGCAGGACTCCTTACAATGAGCAGTTCTTC.

The chain recombines TRBV18 with TRBJ1-2; no reliable D call. Germline CDR1 and CDR2: KGHSH and LQKENI. V lost 6 bases to trimming and J lost 0 bases, with 14 bases between them. The CDR3 extends over 15 amino acids. The CDR3 reads CASSLQPRANYGYTF. DNA of the CDR3: TGTGCCAGCTCCCTACAGCCAAGAGCTAACTATGGCTACACCTTC.

This chain connects TRBV27 to TRBJ2-7, with 11 bases lining up with TRBD2. The V segment lost 4 bases and the J segment 4 bases; nucleotides outside the gene matches: 6. This CDR3 is 15 amino acids long. Germline V CDR1 and CDR2: MNHEY, SMNVEV (reference sequence). The CDR3 sequence: CASSSPGLADYEQYF. CDR3 nucleotides: TGTGCCAGCAGTTCACCGGGACTAGCGGATTACGAGCAGTACTTC.

The chain joins TRBV30 to TRBJ1-6; D remains unclear. The CDR3 has 13 amino acids. Trimming left V 4 bases short and J 9 bases short, with 13 bases between. Germline V gene sequence: CDR1 GTSNPN, CDR2 SVGIG (reference sequence). The CDR3 nucleotides are TGTGCCTGGACCAGGAATATGGGTTCACCCCTCCACTTT. Translating it yields CAWTRNMGSPLHF.

This clone appeared many times. The chain has TRBV4-1 and TRBJ1-2; D not certain. CDR3 length: 13 amino acids. Looked up from germline, CDR1 is MGHRA and CDR2 is YSYEKL. V lost 6 bases and J 8 bases, leaving 16 bases between the germline ends. The CDR3 DNA follows: TGCGCCAGCAGAGACCCGGGTGCTTACGGCTACACCTTC. Its protein is CASRDPGAYGYTF.

On this clone itself: The same CDR3 is also encoded by other DNA sequences in this sample. This sequence joins TRBV7-9 and TRBJ1-2; 9 nucleotides line up with TRBD1. The germline CDR1 and CDR2 sequences are SEHNR and FQNEAQ (reference sequence). CDR3 length equals 13 residues. V shed 3 bases, J shed 4 bases, and the junction held 0 bases outside the gene matches. The CDR3 sequence: CASSLGQGYGYTF. In DNA form, the CDR3 reads TGTGCCAGCAGCTTGGGACAGGGCTATGGCTACACCTTC.

This clone was seen only once. The J gene is TRBJ2-7, the V gene TRBV6-5; 8 nucleotides align to TRBD2. Losses at the gene ends were 7 bases for V and 7 bases for J; bases not matched to a gene: 12. The CDR3 is 14 residues long. Per germline, CDR1 MNHEY and CDR2 SVGAGI. CDR3 sequence (DNA): TGTGCCAGCACTCCGGGACAAGGGACTAGGGAGCAGTACTTC. It translates to CASTPGQGTREQYF.

The rearrangement links TRBV6-5 to TRBJ1-1; no clear D. Looked up from germline, CDR1 is MNHEY and CDR2 is SVGAGI. The CDR3 runs to 16 residues. The ends were cut back, 0 bases at V and 3 bases at J, with 14 bases in the middle. CDR3 nucleotides: TGTGCCAGCAGTTACTCCGGAGCCCGGATCGACACTGAAGCTTTCTTT. Protein sequence: CASSYSGARIDTEAFF.

The chain uses TRBV2 and TRBJ1-4; the D is unclear. The CDR3 is 18 amino acids. V gave up 5 bases and J gave up 0 bases, with 19 bases separating them. Looked up from germline, CDR1 is SNHLY and CDR2 is FYNNEI. In DNA, the CDR3 is TGTGCCAGCAGTCCGCGACCGACTCCGATTGCAACTAATGAAAAACTGTTTTTT. It is translated as CASSPRPTPIATNEKLFF.

J is TRBJ1-2 and V is TRBV5-6, with 7 bases matching TRBD1. V trimming: 4 bases; J trimming: 4 bases; junction bases outside the gene matches: 7. This CDR3 region has 14 residues. The germline V gene has CDR1 SGHDT and CDR2 YYEEEE. The CDR3 DNA follows: TGTGCCAGCAGCCACCGGGACAGTTTCTATGGCTACACCTTC. Residues: CASSHRDSFYGYTF.

The chain has TRBV2 and TRBJ2-1, with 7 nucleotides matching TRBD2. The CDR3 is made up of 14 amino acids. The V gene's germline CDR1 is SNHLY and CDR2 FYNNEI. Losses at the gene ends were 5 bases for V and 5 bases for J; bases not matched to a gene: 6. For the CDR3, the DNA is TGTGCCAGCAGTTGGGGGGGACTTAACAATGAGCAGTTCTTC. This translates into CASSWGGLNNEQFF.

In its sample, this clone was seen a few times. The gene calls are TRBV6-2 or TRBV6-3 and TRBJ2-7, with TRBD1 identical over 7 bases. Unmatched junction bases numbered 3, after V lost 2 bases and J lost 2 bases. CDR3 size: 14 residues. Germline V CDR1 and CDR2: MNHEY, SVGEGT. CDR3 loop: CASSYGQGAYEQYF. In DNA, the CDR3 is TGTGCCAGCAGTTACGGGCAGGGGGCCTACGAGCAGTACTTC.

This sequence joins TRBV7-9 and TRBJ2-2, with a weak D call TRBD1 (6 bases). The germline V gene has CDR1 SEHNR and CDR2 FQNEAQ (reference sequence). V lost 5 bases, J lost 1 base, and 14 bases lay in between. The CDR3 covers 16 residues. The CDR3 DNA sequence: TGTGCCAGCAGCCCATTTAGGGGACAGAACACCGGGGAGCTGTTTTTT. This gives the protein CASSPFRGQNTGELFF.

The chain combines TRBV5-4 with TRBJ2-3; 8 bases are shared with TRBD2. V shed 4 bases and J 6 bases; nucleotides not matched to a gene: 16. The CDR3 spans 17 residues. CDR1 and CDR2 from the germline V gene are SGHNT and YYREEE (reference sequence). CDR3 loop: CASSPAGSGANPDTQYF. The CDR3 region has the DNA TGTGCCAGCAGCCCCGCCGGTAGCGGGGCCAACCCTGATACGCAGTATTTT.

The rearrangement joins TRBV30 to TRBJ1-4; possible D gene TRBD1, 5 bases. V shed 2 bases and J shed 3 bases, with 13 bases lying between them. CDR1 and CDR2 (germline): GTSNPN, SVGIG (reference sequence). This CDR3 has 15 residues. CDR3 nucleotides: TGTGCCTGGAGTCCTCAGGGCCTGCCTAATGAAAAACTGTTTTTT. It translates to CAWSPQGLPNEKLFF.

By its share, this clone is medium-sized. J is TRBJ2-3 and V is TRBV7-3; 11 positions match TRBD1. Losses at the gene ends were 4 bases for V and 5 bases for J; bases not matched to a gene: 5. CDR1 and CDR2 (germline): SGHTA, FQGTGA. The CDR3 extends over 15 amino acids. CDR3 in DNA: TGTGCCAGCAGCTCGAGGACAGGGGGCGAAGATACGCAGTATTTT. It translates to CASSSRTGGEDTQYF.

As for this clone: Other DNA variants within this sample encode the same CDR3. The chain couples TRBV10-3 to TRBJ1-2; 7 bases agree with TRBD1. V gave up 8 bases and J gave up 2 bases; unmatched junction bases: 8. CDR1 is ENHRY and CDR2 is SYGVKD in the germline V gene. This CDR3 comprises 14 residues. CDR3 loop: CAISRTGGNYGYTF. The CDR3 DNA reads as TGTGCCATCTCCCGGACAGGAGGCAACTATGGCTACACCTTC.

The chain uses TRBV29-1 and TRBJ1-1; D remains unclear. There are 13 residues in the CDR3. With 3 bases removed from V and 6 bases from J, the gap between germline ends came to 14 bases. Germline assignment: CDR1 SQVTM and CDR2 ANQGSEA. The CDR3 DNA sequence: TGCAGCGTTGACGAGCCATCGGTCGCTGAAGCTTTCTTT. It encodes CSVDEPSVAEAFF.

This chain uses TRBV7-2 with TRBJ1-5, with a weak D call TRBD1 (6 bases). The ends were cut back, 4 bases at V and 9 bases at J, with 16 bases in the middle. The CDR3 spans 14 residues. Germline CDR1 is SGHTA and CDR2 is FQGNSA. The CDR3 loop reads CASSYTGGGGPQHF. DNA for the CDR3: TGTGCCAGCAGCTACACAGGAGGGGGGGGGCCCCAGCATTTT.

The V and J genes are TRBV5-4 and TRBJ2-3; 11 bases agree with TRBD2. CDR1 is SGHNT, CDR2 YYREEE, per germline (reference sequence). This CDR3 has 16 residues. Trimming removed 5 bases from V and 1 base from J; junction bases left unmatched: 6. The CDR3 DNA sequence: TGTGCCAGCAGGACCACTAGCGGGGGTCGCACAGATACGCAGTATTTT. It translates to CASRTTSGGRTDTQYF. The whole variable domain, filled in from reference TRBV5-4 and TRBJ2-3, reads ETGVTQSPTHLIKTRGQQVTLRCSSQSGHNTVSWYQQALGQGPQFIFQYYREEENGRGNFPPRFSGLQFPNYSSELNVNALELDDSALYLCASRTTSGGRTDTQYFGPGTRLTVL.

This sequence joins TRBV6-6 and TRBJ1-2; D gene unclear. Trimming pared 4 bases from V and 8 bases from J, leaving 23 bases between. Germline CDR1 MNHNY, CDR2 SVGAGI (reference sequence). This CDR3 spans 16 amino acids. The CDR3 DNA sequence: TGTGCCAGCAGTTCCAGGAAACCGACGGTTGCAACCGGCTACACCTTC. Protein product: CASSSRKPTVATGYTF.

The rearrangement links TRBV5-6 to TRBJ1-2; 7 bases align to TRBD1. Germline-derived CDR1 and CDR2 are SGHDT and YYEEEE. CDR3 length: 14 residues. V lost 6 bases and J lost 3; bases outside the gene matches: 8. The CDR3 region is CASTLDRDDYGYTF. For the CDR3, the DNA is TGTGCCAGCACCCTCGACAGGGATGACTATGGCTACACCTTC.

The chain has TRBV7-6 and TRBJ1-1; D is possibly TRBD1 (5 bases). V lost 5 bases to trimming and J lost 5 bases, with 15 bases between them. The CDR3 contains 14 residues. Germline CDR1 reads SGHVS; CDR2 reads FNYEAQ. CDR3 loop: CASSPFSQGTEAFF. For the CDR3, the DNA is TGTGCCAGCAGCCCCTTCTCCCAGGGAACTGAAGCTTTCTTT. The complete variable domain, with remaining parts taken from reference TRBV7-6 and TRBJ1-1, reads GAGVSQSPRYKVTKRGQDVALRCDPISGHVSLYWYRQALGQGPEFLTYFNYEAQQDKSGLPNDRFSAERPEGSISTLTIQRTEQRDSAMYRCASSPFSQGTEAFFGQGTRLTVV.

The V and J genes are TRBV19 and TRBJ1-3; D remains ambiguous. Germline CDR1 reads LNHDA; CDR2 reads SQIVND (reference sequence). Trimming cost V 3 bases and J 3 bases, with 6 bases left between them. The CDR3 is 13 amino acids. In DNA form, the CDR3 reads TGTGCCAGTAGTATGGGAGGTGGAAACACCATATATTTT. This gives the protein CASSMGGGNTIYF.

This sequence joins TRBV3-1 (or the pseudogene TRBV3-2) and TRBJ2-1; TRBD2 aligns across 13 bases. The germline gives CDR1 LGHDT, CDR2 YNNKEL (reference sequence). J lost 8 bases, V lost 3 bases, and 7 bases had no gene match. This CDR3 has 16 amino acids. This CDR3 is CASSQEGLAGIHEQFF. DNA of the CDR3: TGTGCCAGCAGCCAGGAGGGACTAGCGGGGATCCATGAGCAGTTCTTC.

The chain uses TRBV5-1 and TRBJ2-7; 8 nucleotides agree with TRBD1. Losses at the gene ends were 3 bases for V and 3 bases for J; bases not matched to a gene: 5. In germline, CDR1 is SGHRS, CDR2 YFSETQ. This CDR3 has 14 amino acids. CDR3 DNA sequence: TGCGCCAGCAGCTCTCAGGGGGCGGTCTACGAGCAGTACTTC. Translated, it gives CASSSQGAVYEQYF.

The gene calls are TRBV6-2 or TRBV6-3 and TRBJ1-1; 7 nucleotides agree with TRBD1. This CDR3 has 14 residues. Trimming at V came to 6 bases and at J to 2 bases, leaving 6 bases not matched to a gene. Germline V CDR1 and CDR2: MNHEY, SVGEGT. The CDR3 is CASSRDRVNTEAFF. Written as DNA, the CDR3 is TGTGCCAGCAGCCGAGACAGGGTAAACACTGAAGCTTTCTTT.

The CDR3 DNA reads TGTGCCTGGAGTAACAGGGCGAATAATGAAAAACTGTTTTTT. Its translation is CAWSNRANNEKLFF. The gene calls are TRBV30 and TRBJ1-4; a possible D gene is TRBD1 (6 bases). V lost 2 bases and J lost 4, with 11 bases in between. The CDR3 has 14 residues. Germline V gives CDR1 GTSNPN, CDR2 SVGIG (reference sequence).

This clone was detected a few times. This chain joins TRBV4-1 and TRBJ2-3; 7 bases match TRBD2. The germline CDR1 and CDR2 sequences are MGHRA and YSYEKL. The J segment lost 0 bases and the V segment lost 3 bases, leaving 6 bases of the junction unmatched. The CDR3 has 16 amino acids. The CDR3 DNA follows: TGCGCCAGCAGCCACACTAGCGACCCTAGCACAGATACGCAGTATTTT. Amino acids: CASSHTSDPSTDTQYF.

The chain uses TRBV2 and TRBJ2-7, with D perhaps TRBD1 (5 bases). With 4 bases removed from V and 0 bases from J, the gap between germline ends came to 10 bases. This CDR3 has 14 residues. Per the germline V gene, CDR1 is SNHLY and CDR2 is FYNNEI. CDR3 sequence: CASSGQSYSYEQYF. CDR3 coding DNA: TGTGCCAGCAGTGGACAGTCCTACTCCTACGAGCAGTACTTC.